The source of this TCR beta chain is a study of T cell changes during pregnancy in multiple sclerosis. V was clipped by 6 bases and J by 1 base, with 11 bases between them. This CDR3 region has 14 residues. The germline CDR1 and CDR2 sequences are MRHNA and SNTAGT. Using immunoSEQ multiplex PCR, the repertoire was profiled, and TCRdb retains in-frame clones only, with some absent. Of 55,000 to 75,000 clones listed, roughly 91% were seen once; the top ten hold roughly 1.4%. Only one count was recorded for this clone. The gene calls are TRBV6-4 and TRBJ2-3; the D gene is possibly TRBD2 (6 bases). The sample consisted of peripheral blood, taken after pregnancy. This receptor was taken from a female donor in good health, enrolled as a control in a pregnancy study. The CDR3 sequence: CASSTGERTDTQYF. The CDR3 nucleotides are TGTGCCAGCAGCACGGGGGAGCGCACAGATACGCAGTATTTT.